The clone carrying this T cell receptor (beta chain) was detected many times. No antigen is known for it. TCR alpha and beta CDR3 regions were amplified from RNA using iRepertoire nested multiplex PCR. Input was about 85-450 ng of tissue mRNA or PBMC total RNA. One entry per CDR3 protein, called by TCRdb with MiXCR from the multiplex PCR reads. The table has approximately 400,000 distinct CDR3 sequences, roughly two fifths seen once. This sample stems from a study of glioma-infiltrating T cells. Across the whole study: Low-grade gliomas were grade II; glioblastomas were grade IV at initial diagnosis. Study-wide findings and caveats: Patients with low tissue-blood divergence carried a signature set of shared blood CDR3 motifs. Tissue-blood divergence was below expectation in non-neoplastic patients, above in gliomas.

V was cut by 7 bases and J by 0 bases, with 14 bases left in between. The CDR3 length is 15 residues. Germline assignment: CDR1 LGHNA and CDR2 YNFKEQ. The sample comprised glioma tissue, nonneoplastic brain tissue, or PBMCs (not recorded which). The clonotype comes from a human donor with low-grade glioma or glioblastoma, undergoing nonglioma brain surgery, or in good health (not recorded which). The chain uses TRBV4-2 and TRBJ2-3; D is ambiguous. This chain's CDR3 is CASTPTPRSTDTQYF. CDR3 DNA: TGTGCCAGCACCCCGACCCCAAGAAGCACAGATACGCAGTATTTT.